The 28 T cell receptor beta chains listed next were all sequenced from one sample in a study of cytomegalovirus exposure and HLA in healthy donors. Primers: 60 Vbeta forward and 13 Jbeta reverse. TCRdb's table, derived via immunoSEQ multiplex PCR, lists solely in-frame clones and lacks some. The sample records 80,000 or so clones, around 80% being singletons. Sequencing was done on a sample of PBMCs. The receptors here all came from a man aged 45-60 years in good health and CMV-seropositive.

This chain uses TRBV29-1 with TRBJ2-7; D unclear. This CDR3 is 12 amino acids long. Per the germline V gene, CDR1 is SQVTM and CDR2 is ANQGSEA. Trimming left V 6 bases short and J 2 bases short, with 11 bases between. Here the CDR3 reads CSVQDPPYEQYF. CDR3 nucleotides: TGCAGCGTCCAGGATCCCCCCTACGAGCAGTACTTC.

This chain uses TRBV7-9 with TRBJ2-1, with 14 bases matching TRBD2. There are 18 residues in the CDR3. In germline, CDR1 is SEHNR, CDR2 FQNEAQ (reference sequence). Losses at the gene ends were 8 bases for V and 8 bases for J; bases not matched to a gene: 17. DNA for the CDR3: TGTGCCAGCGGCGGGACTAGCGGGAGAAGGTGGGGTTCGGATGAGCAGTTCTTC. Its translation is CASGGTSGRRWGSDEQFF.

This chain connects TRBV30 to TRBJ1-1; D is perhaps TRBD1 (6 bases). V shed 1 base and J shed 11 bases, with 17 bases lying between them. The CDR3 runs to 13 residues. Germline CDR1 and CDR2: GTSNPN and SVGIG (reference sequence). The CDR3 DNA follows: TGTGCCTGGAGTGAGAGGGGGGGGCCGCAGGCTTTCTTT. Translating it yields CAWSERGGPQAFF.

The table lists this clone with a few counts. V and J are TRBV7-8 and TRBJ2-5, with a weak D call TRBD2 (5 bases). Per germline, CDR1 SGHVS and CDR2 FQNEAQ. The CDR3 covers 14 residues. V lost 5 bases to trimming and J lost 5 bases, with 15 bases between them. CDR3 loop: CASSTPPRRETQYF. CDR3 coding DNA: TGTGCCAGCAGCACACCTCCGAGGAGGGAGACCCAGTACTTC. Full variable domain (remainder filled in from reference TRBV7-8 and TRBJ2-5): GAGVSQSPRYKVAKRGQDVALRCDPISGHVSLFWYQQALGQGPEFLTYFQNEAQLDKSGLPSDRFFAERPEGSVSTLKIQRTQQEDSAVYLCASSTPPRRETQYFGPGTRLLVL.

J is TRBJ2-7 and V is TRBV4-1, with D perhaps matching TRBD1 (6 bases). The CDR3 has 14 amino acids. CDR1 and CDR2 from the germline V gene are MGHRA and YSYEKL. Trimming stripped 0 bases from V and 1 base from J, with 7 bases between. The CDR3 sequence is CASSQEGASYEQYF. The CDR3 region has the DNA TGCGCCAGCAGCCAAGAGGGGGCTTCCTACGAGCAGTACTTC.

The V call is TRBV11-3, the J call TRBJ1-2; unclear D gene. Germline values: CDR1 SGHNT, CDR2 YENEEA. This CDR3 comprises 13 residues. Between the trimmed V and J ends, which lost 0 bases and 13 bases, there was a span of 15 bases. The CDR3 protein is CASSLDERQHGTF. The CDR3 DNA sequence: TGTGCCAGCAGCTTAGACGAGCGCCAACACGGCACCTTC.

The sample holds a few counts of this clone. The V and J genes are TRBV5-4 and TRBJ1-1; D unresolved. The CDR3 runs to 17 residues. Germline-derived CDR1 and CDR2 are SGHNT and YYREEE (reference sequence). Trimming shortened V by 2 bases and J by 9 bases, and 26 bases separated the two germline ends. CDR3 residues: CASSLDGFPAGSRKAFF. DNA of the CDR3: TGTGCCAGCAGCTTAGATGGTTTTCCGGCAGGCTCAAGAAAAGCTTTCTTT. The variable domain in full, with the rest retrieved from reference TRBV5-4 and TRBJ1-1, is ETGVTQSPTHLIKTRGQQVTLRCSSQSGHNTVSWYQQALGQGPQFIFQYYREEENGRGNFPPRFSGLQFPNYSSELNVNALELDDSALYLCASSLDGFPAGSRKAFFGQGTRLTVV.

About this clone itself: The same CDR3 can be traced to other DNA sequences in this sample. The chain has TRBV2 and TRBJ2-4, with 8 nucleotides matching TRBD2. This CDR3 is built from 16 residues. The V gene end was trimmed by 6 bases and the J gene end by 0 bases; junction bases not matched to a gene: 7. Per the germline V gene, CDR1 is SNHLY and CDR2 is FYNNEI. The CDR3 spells CASRFAGGRAKNIQYF. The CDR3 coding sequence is TGTGCCAGCAGGTTCGCGGGAGGCCGAGCCAAAAACATTCAGTACTTC. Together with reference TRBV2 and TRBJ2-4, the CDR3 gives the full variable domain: EPEVTQTPSHQVTQMGQEVILRCVPISNHLYFYWYRQILGQKVEFLVSFYNNEISEKSEIFDDQFSVERPDGSNFTLKIRSTKLEDSAMYFCASRFAGGRAKNIQYFGAGTRLSVL.

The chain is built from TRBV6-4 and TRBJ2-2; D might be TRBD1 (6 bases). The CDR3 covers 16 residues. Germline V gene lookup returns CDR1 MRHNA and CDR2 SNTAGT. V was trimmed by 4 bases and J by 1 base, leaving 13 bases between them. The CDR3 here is CASSATGTLNTGELFF. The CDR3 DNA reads TGTGCCAGCAGTGCTACCGGGACACTGAACACCGGGGAGCTGTTTTTT.

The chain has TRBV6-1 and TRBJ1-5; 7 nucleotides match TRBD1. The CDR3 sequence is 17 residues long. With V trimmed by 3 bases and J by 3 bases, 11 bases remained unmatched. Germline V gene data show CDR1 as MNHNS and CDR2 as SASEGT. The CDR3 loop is CASSESVGEGANQPQHF. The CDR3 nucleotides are TGTGCCAGCAGTGAGTCTGTGGGCGAGGGGGCCAATCAGCCCCAGCATTTT.

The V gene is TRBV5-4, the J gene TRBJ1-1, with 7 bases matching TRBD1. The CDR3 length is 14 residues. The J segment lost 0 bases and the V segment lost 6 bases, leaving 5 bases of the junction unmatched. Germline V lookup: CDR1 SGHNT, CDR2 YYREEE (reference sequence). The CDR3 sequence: CASTEGQLNTEAFF. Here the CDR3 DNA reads TGTGCCAGCACCGAGGGACAGCTGAACACTGAAGCTTTCTTT.

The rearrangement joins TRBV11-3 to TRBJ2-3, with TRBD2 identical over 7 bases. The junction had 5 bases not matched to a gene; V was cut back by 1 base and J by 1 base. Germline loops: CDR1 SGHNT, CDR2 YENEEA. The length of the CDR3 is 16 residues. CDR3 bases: TGTGCCAGCAGCTTAGGACTAGCAGGCCGCACAGATACGCAGTATTTT. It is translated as CASSLGLAGRTDTQYF.

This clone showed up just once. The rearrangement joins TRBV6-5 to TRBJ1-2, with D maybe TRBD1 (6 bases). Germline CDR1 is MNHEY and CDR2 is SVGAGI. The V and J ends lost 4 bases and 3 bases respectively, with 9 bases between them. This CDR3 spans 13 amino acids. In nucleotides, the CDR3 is TGTGCCAGCAGTTGGAACAGGGACTATGGCTACACCTTC. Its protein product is CASSWNRDYGYTF.

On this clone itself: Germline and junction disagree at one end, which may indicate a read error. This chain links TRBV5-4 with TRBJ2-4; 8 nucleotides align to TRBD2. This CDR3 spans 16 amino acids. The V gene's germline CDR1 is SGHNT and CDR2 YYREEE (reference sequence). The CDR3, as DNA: TGTGCCAGCAGCCCGGGTCTAGCGGGTACCAAAAACAGTCAGTACTTC. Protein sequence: CASSPGLAGTKNSQYF.

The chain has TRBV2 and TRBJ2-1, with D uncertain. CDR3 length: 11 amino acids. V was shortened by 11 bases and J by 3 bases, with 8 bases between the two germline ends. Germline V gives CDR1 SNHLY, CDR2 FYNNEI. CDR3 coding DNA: TGTGCCGGCACCTTCTACAATGAGCAGTTCTTC. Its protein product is CAGTFYNEQFF.

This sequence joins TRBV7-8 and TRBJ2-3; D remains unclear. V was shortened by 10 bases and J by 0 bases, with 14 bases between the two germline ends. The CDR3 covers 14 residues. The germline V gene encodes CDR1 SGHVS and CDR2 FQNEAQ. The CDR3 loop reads CATAPGPSTDTQYF. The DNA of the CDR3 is TGTGCCACCGCCCCCGGTCCTAGCACAGATACGCAGTATTTT.

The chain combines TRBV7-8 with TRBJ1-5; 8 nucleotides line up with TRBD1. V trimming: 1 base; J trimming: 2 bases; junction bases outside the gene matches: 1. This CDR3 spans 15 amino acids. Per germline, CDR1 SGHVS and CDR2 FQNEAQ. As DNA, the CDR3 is TGTGCCAGCAGCTTAGGGGGACAGGGCAATCAGCCCCAGCATTTT. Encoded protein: CASSLGGQGNQPQHF.

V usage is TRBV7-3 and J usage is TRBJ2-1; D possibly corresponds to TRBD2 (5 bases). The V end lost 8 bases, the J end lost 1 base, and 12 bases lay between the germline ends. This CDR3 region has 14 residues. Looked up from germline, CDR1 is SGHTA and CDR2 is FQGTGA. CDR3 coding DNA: TGTGCCAGCGCCATAACGGGATCCTACAATGAGCAGTTCTTC. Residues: CASAITGSYNEQFF.

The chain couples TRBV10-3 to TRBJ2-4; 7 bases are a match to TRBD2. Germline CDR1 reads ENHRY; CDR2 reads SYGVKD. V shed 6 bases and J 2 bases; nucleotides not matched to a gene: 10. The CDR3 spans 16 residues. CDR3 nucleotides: TGTGCCATCAGCGATGATCTGGGAGGGTCCAAAAACATTCAGTACTTC. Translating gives CAISDDLGGSKNIQYF.

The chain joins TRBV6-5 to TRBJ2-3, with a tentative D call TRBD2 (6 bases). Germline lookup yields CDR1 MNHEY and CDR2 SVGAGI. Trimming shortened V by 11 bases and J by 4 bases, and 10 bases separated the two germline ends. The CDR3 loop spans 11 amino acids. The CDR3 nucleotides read TGTGCCTCGCGGGGTGCAGATACGCAGTATTTT. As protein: CASRGADTQYF.

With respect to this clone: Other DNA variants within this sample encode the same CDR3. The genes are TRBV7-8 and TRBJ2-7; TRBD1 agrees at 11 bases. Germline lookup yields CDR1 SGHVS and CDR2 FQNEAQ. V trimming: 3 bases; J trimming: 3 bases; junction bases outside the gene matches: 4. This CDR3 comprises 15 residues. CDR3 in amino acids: CASSFPGTGGYEQYF. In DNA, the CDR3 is TGTGCCAGCAGCTTCCCCGGGACAGGGGGCTACGAGCAGTACTTC.

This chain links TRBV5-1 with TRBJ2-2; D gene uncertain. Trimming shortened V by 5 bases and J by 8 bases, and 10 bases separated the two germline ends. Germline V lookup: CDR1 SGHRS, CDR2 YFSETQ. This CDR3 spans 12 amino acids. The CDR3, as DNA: TGCGCCAGCAGTAATCAGAAGGGGGAGCTGTTTTTT. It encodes CASSNQKGELFF.

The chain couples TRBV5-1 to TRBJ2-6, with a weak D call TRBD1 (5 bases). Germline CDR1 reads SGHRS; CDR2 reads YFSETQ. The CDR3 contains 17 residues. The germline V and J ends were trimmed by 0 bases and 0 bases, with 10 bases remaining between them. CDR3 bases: TGCGCCAGCAGCTTGGTCCCAGGGCGCTCTGGGGCCAACGTCCTGACTTTC. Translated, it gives CASSLVPGRSGANVLTF.

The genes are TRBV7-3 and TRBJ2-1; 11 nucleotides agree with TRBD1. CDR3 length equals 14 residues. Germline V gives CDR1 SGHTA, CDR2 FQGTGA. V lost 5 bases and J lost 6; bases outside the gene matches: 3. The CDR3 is CASSLGTGGNEQFF. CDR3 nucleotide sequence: TGTGCCAGCAGCCTCGGGACAGGGGGCAATGAGCAGTTCTTC.

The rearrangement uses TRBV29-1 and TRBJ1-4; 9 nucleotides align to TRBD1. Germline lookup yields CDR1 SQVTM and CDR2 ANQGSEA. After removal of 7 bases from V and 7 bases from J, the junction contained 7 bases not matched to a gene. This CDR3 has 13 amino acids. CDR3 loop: CSAARDRAEKLFF. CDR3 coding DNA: TGCAGCGCTGCCCGGGACAGGGCTGAAAAACTGTTTTTT.

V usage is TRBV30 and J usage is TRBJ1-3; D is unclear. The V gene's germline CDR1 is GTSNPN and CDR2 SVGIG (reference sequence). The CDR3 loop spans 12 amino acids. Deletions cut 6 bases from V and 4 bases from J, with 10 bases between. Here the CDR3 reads CACTEGGNTIYF. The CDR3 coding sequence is TGTGCCTGCACCGAGGGCGGAAACACCATATATTTT.

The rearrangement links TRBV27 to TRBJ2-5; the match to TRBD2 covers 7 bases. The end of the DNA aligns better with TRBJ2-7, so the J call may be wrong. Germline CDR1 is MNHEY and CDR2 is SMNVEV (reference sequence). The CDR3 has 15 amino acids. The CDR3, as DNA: TGTGCCAGCAGTTTATGGGCGGGAGCTAAGGGCGAGCAGTACTTC. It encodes CASSLWAGAKGEQYF.

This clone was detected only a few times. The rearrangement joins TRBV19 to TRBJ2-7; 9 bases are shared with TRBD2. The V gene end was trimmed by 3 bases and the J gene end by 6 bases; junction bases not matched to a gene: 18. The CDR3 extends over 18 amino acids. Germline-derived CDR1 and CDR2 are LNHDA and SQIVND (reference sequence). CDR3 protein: CASSIFFAGLAGRGEQYF. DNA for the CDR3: TGTGCCAGTAGTATCTTTTTTGCGGGGCTAGCGGGAAGGGGCGAGCAGTACTTC.